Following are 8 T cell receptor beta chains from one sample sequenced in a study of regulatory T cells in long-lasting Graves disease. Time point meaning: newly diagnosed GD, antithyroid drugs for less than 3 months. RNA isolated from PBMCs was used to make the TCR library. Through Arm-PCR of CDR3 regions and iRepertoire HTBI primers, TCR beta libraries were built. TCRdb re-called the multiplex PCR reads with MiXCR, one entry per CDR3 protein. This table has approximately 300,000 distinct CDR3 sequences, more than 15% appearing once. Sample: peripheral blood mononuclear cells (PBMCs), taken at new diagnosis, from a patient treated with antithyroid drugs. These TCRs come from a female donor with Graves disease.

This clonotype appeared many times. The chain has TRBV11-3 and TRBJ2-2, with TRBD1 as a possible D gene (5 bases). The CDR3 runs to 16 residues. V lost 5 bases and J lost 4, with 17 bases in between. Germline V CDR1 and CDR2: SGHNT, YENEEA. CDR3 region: CASSEFGGASTGELFF. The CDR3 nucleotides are TGTGCCAGCAGCGAATTTGGTGGGGCGAGCACCGGGGAGCTGTTTTTT.

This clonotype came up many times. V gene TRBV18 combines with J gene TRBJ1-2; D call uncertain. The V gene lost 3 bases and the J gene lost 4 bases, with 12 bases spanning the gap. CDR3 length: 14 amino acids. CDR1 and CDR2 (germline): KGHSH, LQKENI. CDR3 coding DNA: TGTGCCAGCTCACCGTCGGGCGCGGGCTATGGCTACACCTTC. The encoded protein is CASSPSGAGYGYTF.

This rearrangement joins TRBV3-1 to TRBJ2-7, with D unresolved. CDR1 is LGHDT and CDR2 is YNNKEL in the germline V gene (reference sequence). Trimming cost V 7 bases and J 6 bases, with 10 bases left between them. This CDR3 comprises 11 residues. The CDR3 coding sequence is TGTGCCAGCACTTTAGGCTCCGAGCAGTACTTC. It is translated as CASTLGSEQYF.

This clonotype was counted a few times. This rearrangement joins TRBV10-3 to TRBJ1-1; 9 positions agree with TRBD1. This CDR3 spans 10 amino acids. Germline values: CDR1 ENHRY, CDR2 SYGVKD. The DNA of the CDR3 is TGTCCCTCCGGGACAGGGTACGCTTTCTTT. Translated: CPSGTGYAFF.

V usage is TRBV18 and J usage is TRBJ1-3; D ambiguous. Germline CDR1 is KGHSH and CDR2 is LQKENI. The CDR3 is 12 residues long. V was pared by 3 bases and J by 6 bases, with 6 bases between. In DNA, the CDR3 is TGTGCCAGCTCACCTCAACAAAACACCATATATTTT. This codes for CASSPQQNTIYF. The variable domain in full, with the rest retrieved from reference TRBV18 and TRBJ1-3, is NAGVMQNPRHLVRRRGQEARLRCSPMKGHSHVYWYRQLPEEGLKFMVYLQKENIIDESGMPKERFSAEFPKEGPSILRIQQVVRGDSAAYFCASSPQQNTIYFGEGSWLTVV.

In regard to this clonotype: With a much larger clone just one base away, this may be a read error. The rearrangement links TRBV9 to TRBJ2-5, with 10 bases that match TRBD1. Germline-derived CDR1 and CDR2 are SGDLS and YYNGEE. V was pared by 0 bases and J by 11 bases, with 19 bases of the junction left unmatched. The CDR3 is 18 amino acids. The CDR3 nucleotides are TGTGCCAGCAGCGTAGGGTATCGAGGGACAGGGGTCTACAATGAGCAGTACTTC. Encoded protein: CASSVGYRGTGVYNEQYF.

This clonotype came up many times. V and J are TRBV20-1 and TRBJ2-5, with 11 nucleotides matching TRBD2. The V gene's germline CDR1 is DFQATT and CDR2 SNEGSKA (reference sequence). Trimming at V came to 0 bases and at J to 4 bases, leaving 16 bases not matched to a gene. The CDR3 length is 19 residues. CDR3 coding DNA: TGCAGTGCTAGAGATTATCTGGGAACTAGCGGGAGTGCGCTAGAGACCCAGTACTTC. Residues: CSARDYLGTSGSALETQYF.

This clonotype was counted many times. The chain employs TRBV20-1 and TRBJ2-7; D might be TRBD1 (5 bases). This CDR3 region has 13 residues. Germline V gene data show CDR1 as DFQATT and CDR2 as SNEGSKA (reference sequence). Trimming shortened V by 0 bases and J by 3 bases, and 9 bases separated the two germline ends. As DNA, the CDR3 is TGCAGTGCTAGAGATCTTCAGGGCTACGAGCAGTACTTC. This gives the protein CSARDLQGYEQYF.